The clone carrying this TCR beta chain occurred many times. These data come from a study of human T cells and chemical hapten exposure. The sample's time point: pre-sensitization, week 0. Treatment reported: therapeutic diphenylcyclopropenone sensitization with weekly scalp DPC. Trimming cost V 6 bases and J 8 bases; bases outside gene matches: 11. The CDR3 contains 14 residues. CDR1 is LNHDA, CDR2 SQIVND, per germline (reference sequence). TCRdb recomputed calls from the RACE reads with MiXCR, one row per CDR3 protein. Here the sample spans about 87,000 distinct CDR3 sequences, 9.6% being singletons. This receptor was obtained from a middle-aged woman with alopecia areata. Some clones in this sample may be carry-over from other donors' samples. The V and J genes are TRBV19 and TRBJ1-2; 8 bases are shared with TRBD1. The sequenced sample was whole blood, obtained in connection with sensitization to the hapten diphenylcyclopropenone (DPC). The CDR3 nucleotides read TGTGCCAGTAGGGCCGGACAGGGAGATTGGGGCTACACCTTC. Translating it yields CASRAGQGDWGYTF.